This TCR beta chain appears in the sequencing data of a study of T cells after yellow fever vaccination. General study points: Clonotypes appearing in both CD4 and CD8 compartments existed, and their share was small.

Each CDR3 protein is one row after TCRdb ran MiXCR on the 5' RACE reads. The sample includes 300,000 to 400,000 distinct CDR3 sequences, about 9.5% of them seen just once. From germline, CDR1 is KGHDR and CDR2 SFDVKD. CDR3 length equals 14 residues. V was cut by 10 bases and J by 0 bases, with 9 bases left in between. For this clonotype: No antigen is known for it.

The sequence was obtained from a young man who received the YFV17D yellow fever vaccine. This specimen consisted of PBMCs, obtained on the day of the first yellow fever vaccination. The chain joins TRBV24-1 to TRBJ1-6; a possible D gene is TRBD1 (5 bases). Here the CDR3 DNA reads TGTGCCACGACAGTTTCCTCCTATAATTCACCCCTCCACTTT. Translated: CATTVSSYNSPLHF.